This T cell receptor beta chain was obtained from a study of long-term antiretroviral therapy in people with HIV. At survey level, the immunoSEQ assay was run in its v3.0 version. Assay: immunoSEQ multiplex PCR; the TCRdb copy retains only in-frame clones and omits some. The sample contains about 48,000 clones, 84% of which appear only once. V dropped 3 bases and J dropped 1 base, with 11 bases sitting between them. Germline V CDR1 and CDR2: SGHRS, YFSETQ. This CDR3 spans 15 amino acids. The sequence derives from a woman aged 18-29 years with HIV. V gene TRBV5-1 combines with J gene TRBJ1-3; D remains ambiguous. The input for sequencing was unsorted PBMCs, taken 0.8 years after starting antiretroviral therapy. For the CDR3, the DNA is TGCGCCAGCAGCTCAGGATACGGGTCTGGAAACACCATATATTTT. Its protein is CASSSGYGSGNTIYF.